The 19 T cell receptor beta chains given below trace back to one sample, sequenced in a study of shared clonotypes between healthy human individuals. Profiled with immunoSEQ multiplex PCR; TCRdb holds only in-frame clones, not every one. The sample consists of roughly 1,000,000 clones, 78% of them appearing once. The sequenced sample was memory CD4+ T cells from PBMCs. Regarding subset: CD45RA-negative fraction. These receptor sequences come from a man between 18 and 29 years old in good health. Some clones in this sample may be carry-over from other donors' samples.

The chain carries TRBV30 and TRBJ2-1, with 7 bases identical to TRBD2. V was clipped by 1 base and J by 9 bases; unmatched bases: 27. Germline CDR1 and CDR2: GTSNPN and SVGIG (reference sequence). The CDR3 extends over 20 amino acids. The CDR3 protein is CAWSDQRTRPGLAIGREQFF. The CDR3 nucleotides read TGTGCCTGGAGTGACCAAAGGACTAGACCGGGGCTAGCGATAGGGCGTGAGCAGTTCTTC. The entire variable domain, with the rest obtained from reference TRBV30 and TRBJ2-1, is as follows: SQTIHQWPATLVQPVGSPLSLECTVEGTSNPNLYWYRQAAGRGLQLLFYSVGIGQISSEVPQNLSASRPQDRQFILSSKKLLLSDSGFYLCAWSDQRTRPGLAIGREQFFGPGTRLTVL.

A note on this clone: Additional DNA sequences in this sample encode the identical CDR3. The chain employs TRBV19 and TRBJ1-5; D not certain. V lost 3 bases, J lost 4 bases, and 7 bases lay in between. CDR3 length: 13 residues. The germline CDR1 and CDR2 sequences are LNHDA and SQIVND (reference sequence). This CDR3 is CASSIGRNQPQHF. CDR3 DNA: TGTGCCAGTAGTATTGGTAGGAATCAGCCCCAGCATTTT.

The V call is TRBV6-5, the J call TRBJ2-1; D uncertain. The germline CDR1 and CDR2 sequences are MNHEY and SVGAGI. The CDR3 length is 13 residues. Trimming pared 6 bases from V and 0 bases from J, leaving 6 bases between. CDR3 sequence reads: CASRRDSYNEQFF. The CDR3 region has the DNA TGTGCCAGCAGAAGAGACTCCTACAATGAGCAGTTCTTC.

The rearrangement joins TRBV7-3 to TRBJ1-1; TRBD1 aligns across 9 bases. V trimming: 0 bases; J trimming: 0 bases; junction bases outside the gene matches: 17. The V gene's germline CDR1 is SGHTA and CDR2 FQGTGA. This CDR3 has 21 amino acids. The CDR3 region has the DNA TGTGCCAGCAGCTTAACGGGACAGGGTCGCCAATTTATCTCCTTGAACACTGAAGCTTTCTTT. It specifies CASSLTGQGRQFISLNTEAFF.

CDR3 DNA sequence: TGTGCCTGGAGTGTAGTGGGACTAGGGATTGAGCAGTTCTTC. The encoded protein is CAWSVVGLGIEQFF. The chain combines TRBV30 with TRBJ2-1; the match to TRBD2 covers 8 bases. CDR1 and CDR2 (germline): GTSNPN, SVGIG (reference sequence). With 0 bases clipped from V and 9 bases from J, the junction kept 7 bases outside the gene matches. CDR3 length: 14 amino acids.

This clone occurred once. This sequence joins TRBV27 and TRBJ1-4; D perhaps matches TRBD1 (6 bases). V was cut by 6 bases and J by 7 bases, with 9 bases left in between. CDR3 length: 12 amino acids. Per germline, CDR1 MNHEY and CDR2 SMNVEV (reference sequence). The CDR3 DNA sequence: TGTGCCAGCAGCACGGGGGCTGAAAAACTGTTTTTT. This translates into CASSTGAEKLFF.

CDR3 sequence reads: CASSLHPGVPRWGYTF. The CDR3 DNA reads TGTGCCAGCAGCCTACACCCCGGGGTCCCGAGGTGGGGCTACACCTTC. V gene TRBV7-2 combines with J gene TRBJ1-2; D is unresolved. Germline V gives CDR1 SGHTA, CDR2 FQGNSA. The germline V and J ends were trimmed by 5 bases and 8 bases, with 24 bases remaining between them. CDR3 length: 16 residues.

The rearrangement uses TRBV27 and TRBJ2-5; 7 bases align to TRBD2. J gave up 2 bases and V 5 bases, and 5 bases lay outside the gene matches. Germline values: CDR1 MNHEY, CDR2 SMNVEV (reference sequence). This CDR3 spans 14 amino acids. CDR3 region: CASSGPSGQETQYF. For the CDR3, the DNA is TGTGCCAGCAGTGGCCCTAGCGGACAAGAGACCCAGTACTTC.

This clone was seen once. This chain links TRBV4-2 with TRBJ1-2; D may be TRBD1 (6 bases). The germline V and J ends were trimmed by 5 bases and 7 bases, with 14 bases remaining between them. This CDR3 is built from 13 residues. Germline CDR1 LGHNA, CDR2 YNFKEQ. The CDR3 is CASSLARGPGYTF. CDR3 sequence (DNA): TGTGCCAGCAGCTTGGCCAGGGGACCTGGCTACACCTTC.

The chain combines TRBV10-3 with TRBJ2-2; D is possibly TRBD2 (6 bases). Trimming removed 3 bases at V and 7 bases at J, with 27 bases between. There are 19 residues in the CDR3. Germline CDR1 ENHRY, CDR2 SYGVKD. As DNA, the CDR3 is TGTGCCATCAGTGATTGGGGAAAGGCTAGCGACAAGCCTGACGGGGAGCTGTTTTTT. This gives the protein CAISDWGKASDKPDGELFF.

The V gene is TRBV18, the J gene TRBJ2-2; D tentatively fits TRBD1 or TRBD2 (5 bases each). V was trimmed by 8 bases and J by 1 base, leaving 14 bases between them. CDR3 length equals 15 residues. Germline lookup yields CDR1 KGHSH and CDR2 LQKENI. For the CDR3, the DNA is TGTGCCAGCACCACCCTTGGGGGGAACACCGGGGAGCTGTTTTTT. Amino acid sequence: CASTTLGGNTGELFF.

The genes are TRBV5-6 and TRBJ1-1, with a weak D call TRBD1 (5 bases). There are 16 residues in the CDR3. Trimming stripped 1 base from V and 5 bases from J, with 18 bases between. Germline V gene data show CDR1 as SGHDT and CDR2 as YYEEEE. The CDR3 protein is CASSLWGDPRRTEAFF. For the CDR3, the DNA is TGTGCCAGCAGCTTGTGGGGCGACCCAAGGAGGACTGAAGCTTTCTTT.

This clone was seen a few times. Other DNA sequences within the sample encode an identical CDR3. The V gene is TRBV2, the J gene TRBJ2-1; D uncertain. In germline, CDR1 is SNHLY, CDR2 FYNNEI. The CDR3 is made up of 14 amino acids. Between the trimmed V and J ends, which lost 3 bases and 0 bases, there was a span of 6 bases. CDR3 protein: CASSETSSYNEQFF. Here the CDR3 DNA reads TGTGCCAGCAGTGAGACGAGCTCCTACAATGAGCAGTTCTTC.

The V and J genes are TRBV11-3 and TRBJ2-3; the D gene could be TRBD1 or TRBD2 (5 bases each). Trimming shortened V by 4 bases and J by 4 bases, and 12 bases separated the two germline ends. The CDR3 totals 14 residues. Germline assignment: CDR1 SGHNT and CDR2 YENEEA. The DNA for the CDR3 is TGTGCCAGCAGCTCGGGGACCTGGGCAGATACGCAGTATTTT. Amino acids: CASSSGTWADTQYF.

The CDR3 coding sequence is TGTGCCAGCAGTGGAAGCTTACCCTCTGGGGCCAACGTCCTGACTTTC. As protein: CASSGSLPSGANVLTF. The chain is built from TRBV2 and TRBJ2-6; D not certain. The CDR3 is made up of 16 amino acids. Trimming removed 4 bases from V and 0 bases from J, with 10 bases in between. Looked up from germline, CDR1 is SNHLY and CDR2 is FYNNEI.

The chain links TRBV5-8 to TRBJ1-4; D may be TRBD1 (5 bases). Germline V gives CDR1 SGHTS, CDR2 YDEGEE. Trimming stripped 1 base from V and 8 bases from J, with 9 bases between. The CDR3 loop spans 13 amino acids. CDR3 DNA: TGTGCCAGCAGCTTGACAGGTGGCGAAAAACTGTTTTTT. Translated: CASSLTGGEKLFF.

The chain couples TRBV6-1 to TRBJ1-5, with D tentatively TRBD1 (6 bases). The germline CDR1 and CDR2 sequences are MNHNS and SASEGT. Trimming stripped 6 bases from V and 9 bases from J, with 15 bases between. There are 13 residues in the CDR3. CDR3 residues: CASRTGREGPQHF. Here the CDR3 DNA reads TGTGCCAGCAGAACAGGGAGGGAAGGGCCCCAGCATTTT.

The V gene is TRBV5-6, the J gene TRBJ1-2, with a possible D match to TRBD1 (5 bases). From germline, CDR1 is SGHDT and CDR2 YYEEEE. V was trimmed by 4 bases and J by 5 bases, leaving 15 bases between them. CDR3 size: 14 residues. Here the CDR3 DNA reads TGTGCCAGCAGCCCCCTTGGGGCCTGGTATGGCTACACCTTC. This gives the protein CASSPLGAWYGYTF.

V usage is TRBV28 and J usage is TRBJ1-5, with 9 bases aligning to TRBD1. CDR3 length: 13 residues. Trimming took 3 bases from V and 7 from J; bases not matched to a gene: 1. The germline gives CDR1 MDHEN, CDR2 SYDVKM. CDR3 amino acids: CASSLDRGQPQHF. The CDR3 DNA reads TGTGCCAGCAGTTTGGACAGGGGCCAGCCCCAGCATTTT.